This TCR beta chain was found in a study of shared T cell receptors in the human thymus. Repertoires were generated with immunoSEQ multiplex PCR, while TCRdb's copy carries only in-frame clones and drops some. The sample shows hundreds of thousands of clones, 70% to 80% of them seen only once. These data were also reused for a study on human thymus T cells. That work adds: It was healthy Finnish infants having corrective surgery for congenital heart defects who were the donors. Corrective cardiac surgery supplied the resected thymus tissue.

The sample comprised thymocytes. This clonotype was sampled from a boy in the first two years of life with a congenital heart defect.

The CDR3 reads CASSLGGDSNQPQHF. In DNA form, the CDR3 reads TGCGCCAGCAGCTTGGGGGGGGATAGCAATCAGCCCCAGCATTTT. This chain uses TRBV5-1 with TRBJ1-5, with D perhaps TRBD1 (5 bases). Trimming took 0 bases from V and 0 from J, leaving 7 bases between them. This CDR3 is built from 15 residues. CDR1 SGHRS and CDR2 YFSETQ come from the germline V gene.